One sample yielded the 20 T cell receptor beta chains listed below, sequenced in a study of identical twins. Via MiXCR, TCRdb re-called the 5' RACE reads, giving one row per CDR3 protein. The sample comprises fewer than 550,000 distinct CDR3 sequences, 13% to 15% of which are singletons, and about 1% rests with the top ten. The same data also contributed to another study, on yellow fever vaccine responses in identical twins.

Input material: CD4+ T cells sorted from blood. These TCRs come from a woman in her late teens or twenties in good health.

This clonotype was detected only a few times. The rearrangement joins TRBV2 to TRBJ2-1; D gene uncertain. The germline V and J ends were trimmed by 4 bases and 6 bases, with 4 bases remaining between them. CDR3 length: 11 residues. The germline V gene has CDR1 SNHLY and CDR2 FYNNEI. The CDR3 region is CASSGGNEQFF. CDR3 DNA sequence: TGTGCCAGCAGTGGGGGCAATGAGCAGTTCTTC.

CDR3 protein: CSGAGRRGAEETQYF. CDR3 coding DNA: TGCAGCGGTGCAGGCAGGCGGGGGGCGGAGGAGACCCAGTACTTC. The chain employs TRBV20-1 and TRBJ2-5, with 8 bases that match TRBD2. Germline V gene lookup returns CDR1 DFQATT and CDR2 SNEGSKA (reference sequence). This CDR3 region has 15 residues.

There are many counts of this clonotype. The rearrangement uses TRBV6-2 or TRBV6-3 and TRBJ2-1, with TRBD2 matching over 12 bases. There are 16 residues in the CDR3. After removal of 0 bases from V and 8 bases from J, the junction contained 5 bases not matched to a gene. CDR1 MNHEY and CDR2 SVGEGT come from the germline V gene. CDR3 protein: CASSYSTSGSFYEQFF. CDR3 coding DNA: TGTGCCAGCAGTTACTCGACTAGCGGGAGTTTCTATGAGCAGTTCTTC.

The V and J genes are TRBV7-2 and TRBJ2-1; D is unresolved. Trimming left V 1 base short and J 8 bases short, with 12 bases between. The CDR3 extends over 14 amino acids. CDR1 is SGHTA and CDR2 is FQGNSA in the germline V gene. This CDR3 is CASSLEPADDEQFF. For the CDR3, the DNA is TGTGCCAGCAGCTTAGAGCCTGCGGATGATGAGCAGTTCTTC.

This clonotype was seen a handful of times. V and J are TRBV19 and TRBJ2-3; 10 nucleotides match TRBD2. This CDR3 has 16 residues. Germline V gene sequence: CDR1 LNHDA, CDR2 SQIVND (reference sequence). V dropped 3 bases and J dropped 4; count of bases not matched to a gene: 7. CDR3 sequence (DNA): TGTGCCAGTAGTATTACCGGGACTAGCGAAGCAGATACGCAGTATTTT. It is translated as CASSITGTSEADTQYF.

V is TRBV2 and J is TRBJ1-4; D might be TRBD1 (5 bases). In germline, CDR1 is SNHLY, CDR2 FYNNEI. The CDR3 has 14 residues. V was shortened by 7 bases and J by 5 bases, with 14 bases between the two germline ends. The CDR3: CASKVGLHNEKLFF. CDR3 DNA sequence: TGTGCCAGCAAAGTGGGACTGCACAATGAAAAACTGTTTTTT.

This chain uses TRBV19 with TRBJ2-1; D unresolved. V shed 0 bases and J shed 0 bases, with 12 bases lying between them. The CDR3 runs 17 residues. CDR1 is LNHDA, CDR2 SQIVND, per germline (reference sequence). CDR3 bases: TGTGCCAGTAGTATAGATCTCCCGTTCAGCTCCTACAATGAGCAGTTCTTC. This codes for CASSIDLPFSSYNEQFF.

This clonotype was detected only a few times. The chain's CDR3 is CATARSHEGSQPQHF. CDR3 DNA: TGTGCCACCGCACGCAGCCATGAGGGCTCTCAGCCCCAGCATTTT. This chain links TRBV6-1 with TRBJ1-5; D ambiguous. V was trimmed by 10 bases and J by 6 bases, leaving 22 bases between them. The CDR3 has 15 amino acids. Germline V gene data show CDR1 as MNHNS and CDR2 as SASEGT.

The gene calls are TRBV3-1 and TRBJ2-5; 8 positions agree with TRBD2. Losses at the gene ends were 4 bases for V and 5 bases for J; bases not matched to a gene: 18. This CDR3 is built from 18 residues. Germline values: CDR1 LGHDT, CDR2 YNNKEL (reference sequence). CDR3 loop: CASSRGGAAGGAHETQYF. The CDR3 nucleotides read TGTGCCAGCAGCCGAGGGGGGGCTGCGGGGGGCGCGCATGAGACCCAGTACTTC.

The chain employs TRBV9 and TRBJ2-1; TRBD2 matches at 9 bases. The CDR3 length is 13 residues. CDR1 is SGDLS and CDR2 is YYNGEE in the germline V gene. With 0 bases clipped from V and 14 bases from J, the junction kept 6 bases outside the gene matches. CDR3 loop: CASSVDSGRVKFF. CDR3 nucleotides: TGTGCCAGCAGCGTAGATAGCGGGAGAGTAAAGTTCTTC.

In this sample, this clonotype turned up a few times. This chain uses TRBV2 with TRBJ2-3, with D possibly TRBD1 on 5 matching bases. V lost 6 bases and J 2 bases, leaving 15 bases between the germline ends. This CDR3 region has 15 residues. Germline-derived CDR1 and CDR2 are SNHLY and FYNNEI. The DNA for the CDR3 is TGTGCCAGCAGAGCCGTTAAGGGGTACACAGATACGCAGTATTTT. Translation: CASRAVKGYTDTQYF. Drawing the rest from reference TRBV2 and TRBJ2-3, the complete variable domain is EPEVTQTPSHQVTQMGQEVILRCVPISNHLYFYWYRQILGQKVEFLVSFYNNEISEKSEIFDDQFSVERPDGSNFTLKIRSTKLEDSAMYFCASRAVKGYTDTQYFGPGTRLTVL.

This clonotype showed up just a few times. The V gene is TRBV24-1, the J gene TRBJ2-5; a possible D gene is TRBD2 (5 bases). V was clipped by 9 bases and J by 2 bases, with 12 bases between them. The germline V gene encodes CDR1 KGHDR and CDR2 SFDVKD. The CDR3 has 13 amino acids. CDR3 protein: CATSRTGQETQYF. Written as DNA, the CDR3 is TGTGCCACCTCTCGGACGGGGCAAGAGACCCAGTACTTC.

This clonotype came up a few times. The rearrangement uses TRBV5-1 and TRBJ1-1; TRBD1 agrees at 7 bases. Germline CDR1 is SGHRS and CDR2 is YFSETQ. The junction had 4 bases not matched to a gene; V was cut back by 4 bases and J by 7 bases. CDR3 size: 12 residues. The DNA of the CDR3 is TGCGCCAGCAGCCTCCGGGACAGTGAAGCTTTCTTT. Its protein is CASSLRDSEAFF.

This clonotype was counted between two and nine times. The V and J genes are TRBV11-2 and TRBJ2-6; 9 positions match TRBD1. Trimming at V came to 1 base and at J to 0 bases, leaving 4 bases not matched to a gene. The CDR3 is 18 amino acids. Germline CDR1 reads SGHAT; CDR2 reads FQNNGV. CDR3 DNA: TGTGCCAGCAGCTTAGGAGGGACAGGGCGCTCTGGGGCCAACGTCCTGACTTTC. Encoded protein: CASSLGGTGRSGANVLTF.

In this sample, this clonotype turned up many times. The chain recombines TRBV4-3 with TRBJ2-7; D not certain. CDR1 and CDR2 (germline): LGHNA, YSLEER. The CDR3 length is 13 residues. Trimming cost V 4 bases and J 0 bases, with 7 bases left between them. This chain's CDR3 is CASSPTPSYEQYF. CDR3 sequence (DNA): TGCGCCAGCAGCCCTACACCCTCCTACGAGCAGTACTTC.

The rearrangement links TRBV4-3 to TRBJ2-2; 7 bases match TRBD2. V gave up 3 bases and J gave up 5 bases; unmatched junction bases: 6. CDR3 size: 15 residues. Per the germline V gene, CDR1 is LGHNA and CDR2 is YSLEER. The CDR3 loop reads CASSHGGTLTGELFF. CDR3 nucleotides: TGCGCCAGCAGCCACGGGGGGACTTTAACCGGGGAGCTGTTTTTT.

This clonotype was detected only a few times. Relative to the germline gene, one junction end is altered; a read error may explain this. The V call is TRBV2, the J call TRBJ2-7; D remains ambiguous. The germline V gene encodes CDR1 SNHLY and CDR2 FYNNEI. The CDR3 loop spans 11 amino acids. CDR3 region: CASSDFLAAAF. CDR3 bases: TGTGCCAGCAGTGACTTTTTAGCCGCTGCCTTC.

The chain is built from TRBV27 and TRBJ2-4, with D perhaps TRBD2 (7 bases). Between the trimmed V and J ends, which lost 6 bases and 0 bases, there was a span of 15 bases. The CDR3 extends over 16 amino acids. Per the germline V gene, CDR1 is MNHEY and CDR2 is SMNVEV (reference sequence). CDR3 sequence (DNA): TGTGCCAGCAGCTGGGGGGGCACAATAGCCAAAAACATTCAGTACTTC. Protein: CASSWGGTIAKNIQYF.

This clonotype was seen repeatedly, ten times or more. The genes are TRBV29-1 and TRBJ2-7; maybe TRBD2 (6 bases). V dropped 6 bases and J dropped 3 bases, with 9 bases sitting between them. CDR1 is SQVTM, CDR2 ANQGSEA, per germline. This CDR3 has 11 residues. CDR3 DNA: TGCAGCGTCGGGAGTAGCTACGAGCAGTACTTC. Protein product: CSVGSSYEQYF.

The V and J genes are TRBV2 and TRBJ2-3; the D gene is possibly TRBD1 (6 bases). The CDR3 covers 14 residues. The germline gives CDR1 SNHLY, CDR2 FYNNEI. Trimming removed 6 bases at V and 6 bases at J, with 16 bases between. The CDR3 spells CASRAGQLADTQYF. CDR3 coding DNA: TGTGCCAGCAGAGCCGGACAGCTCGCGGATACGCAGTATTTT. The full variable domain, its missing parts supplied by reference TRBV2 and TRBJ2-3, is EPEVTQTPSHQVTQMGQEVILRCVPISNHLYFYWYRQILGQKVEFLVSFYNNEISEKSEIFDDQFSVERPDGSNFTLKIRSTKLEDSAMYFCASRAGQLADTQYFGPGTRLTVL.